A selection of T cell receptor beta chains follows, all from one sample in a study of T-cell reconstitution after alpha-beta-depleted transplantation in children. TCRdb ran MiXCR on the PCR reads and lists one entry per CDR3 protein. The table lists 600,000 or so distinct CDR3 sequences, 20% to 25% of them singletons, with about 14% in the top ten. The material sequenced was PBMCs, mostly from graft donor cells, taken 360 days after TCRalphabeta/CD19-depleted stem cell transplant. All receptors derive from a boy in the first two years of life who had a stem cell transplant for acute myeloid leukemia, so the T cells may come from the graft donor. The CDR3 runs from the conserved cysteine through the conserved F or W. The order of the fields is D gene, clone size, J gene, V gene, CDR3 protein, CDR3 DNA. The D gene is left open where the match is weak. For some rows the clone size is stated as once, few or many, or as a class when expanded; others skip it.

. few TRBJ2-5 TRBV12-3/TRBV12-4 CASSGFRDQETQYF TGTGCCAGCAGTGGGTTCAGGGACCAAGAGACCCAGTACTTC
TRBD1 few TRBJ2-1 TRBV5-1 CASSPGQGAQNEQFF TGCGCCAGCAGCCCGGGACAGGGGGCGCAGAATGAGCAGTTCTTC
TRBD2 . TRBJ2-3 TRBV5-1 CASSLILAGEDTQYF TGCGCCAGCAGCTTGATTCTAGCGGGAGAAGATACGCAGTATTTT
. few TRBJ1-1 TRBV20-1 CSARGALNTEAFF TGCAGTGCTAGAGGGGCTTTGAACACTGAAGCTTTCTTT
. . TRBJ2-3 TRBV24-1 CATSDLQVETDTQYF TGTGCCACCAGTGATTTGCAAGTAGAGACAGATACGCAGTATTTT
TRBD2 . TRBJ2-3 TRBV20-1 CSASASGLASDTQYF TGCAGTGCTAGTGCCTCGGGACTAGCCTCAGATACGCAGTATTTT
. many TRBJ2-5 TRBV2 CASRNEEVQETQYF TGTGCCAGCAGGAATGAGGAGGTCCAAGAGACCCAGTACTTC
. few TRBJ2-6 TRBV28 CASRQGGHSSSGANVLTF TGTGCCAGCAGGCAGGGGGGACATTCCTCCTCTGGGGCCAACGTCCTGACTTTC
. . TRBJ1-1 TRBV5-1 CASSSDGSNTEAFF TGCGCCAGCAGCTCGGACGGGTCGAACACTGAAGCTTTCTTT
. . TRBJ1-6 TRBV20-1 CSASRQVYSPLHF TGCAGTGCTAGCCGACAGGTTTATTCACCCCTCCACTTT
. . TRBJ2-2 TRBV6-5 CASSFGVPGSNTGELFF TGTGCCAGCAGTTTTGGGGTGCCAGGATCGAACACCGGGGAGCTGTTTTTT
. few TRBJ1-1 TRBV15 CATSELGGAAGTMNTEAFF TGTGCCACCAGCGAATTGGGGGGGGCCGCGGGAACCATGAACACTGAAGCTTTCTTT
. many TRBJ2-2 TRBV7-2 CASSLRNTGELFF TGTGCCAGCAGCTTACGGAACACCGGGGAGCTGTTTTTT
. few TRBJ2-1 TRBV15 CATSREGISYNEQFF TGTGCCACCAGCAGAGAAGGGATCTCCTACAATGAGCAGTTCTTC
. . TRBJ2-3 TRBV4-1 CASSQVWVQGSTDTQYF TGCGCCAGCAGCCAAGTATGGGTCCAGGGGAGCACAGATACGCAGTATTTT
TRBD2 few TRBJ2-2 TRBV29-1 CSVASGGAGELFF TGCAGCGTTGCTAGCGGGGGGGCCGGGGAGCTGTTTTTT
TRBD1 many TRBJ1-1 TRBV10-3 CAISERGTGNTEAFF TGTGCCATCAGTGAGAGGGGGACAGGGAACACTGAAGCTTTCTTT
. many TRBJ2-5 TRBV29-1 CSVGGRLIQETQYF TGCAGCGTTGGGGGGCGACTAATCCAAGAGACCCAGTACTTC
. few TRBJ2-2 TRBV4-3 CASSQAGTANTGELFF TGCGCCAGCAGCCAGGCCGGGACCGCGAACACCGGGGAGCTGTTTTTT
. . TRBJ2-3 TRBV12-3/TRBV12-4 CASSSSDGVNADTQYF TGTGCCAGCAGTTCCTCGGACGGGGTCAACGCAGATACGCAGTATTTT
TRBD1 . TRBJ1-1 TRBV10-3 CAISEGGGTGTPEAFF TGTGCCATCAGTGAGGGCGGGGGGACAGGGACCCCTGAAGCTTTCTTT
TRBD2 few TRBJ2-1 TRBV6-1 CASSDAGGVIYNEQFF TGTGCCAGCAGTGATGCGGGGGGGGTTATCTACAATGAGCAGTTCTTC
TRBD1 many TRBJ1-2 TRBV6-2/TRBV6-3 CASRPDRFYGYTF TGTGCCAGCAGACCGGACAGGTTCTATGGCTACACCTTC
TRBD2 many TRBJ2-3 TRBV28 CASSSPGLAGGSTDTQYF TGTGCCAGCAGTTCACCGGGACTAGCGGGGGGTTCTACAGATACGCAGTATTTT